Below are 28 T cell receptor beta chains sequenced from a single sample in a study of blood T cell repertoires in COVID-19. Produced via immunoSEQ multiplex PCR; TCRdb's table is partial and in-frame only. The sample has approximately 120,000 clones; roughly 86% are singletons. The sequenced sample was peripheral blood. All receptors come from a woman aged 45-65 years who had recovered from COVID-19.

The gene calls are TRBV9 and TRBJ1-3, with a possible D match to TRBD1 (6 bases). The length of the CDR3 is 14 residues. Germline assignment: CDR1 SGDLS and CDR2 YYNGEE. V gave up 3 bases and J gave up 7 bases, with 14 bases separating them. CDR3 in DNA: TGTGCCAGCAGCGACCGGGACATCTCGAACACCATATATTTT. Translated: CASSDRDISNTIYF.

This clone came up a few times. This sequence joins TRBV4-1 and TRBJ1-3; D uncertain. The CDR3 consists of 14 residues. CDR1 and CDR2 (germline): MGHRA, YSYEKL. V dropped 4 bases and J dropped 0 bases, with 7 bases sitting between them. CDR3 region: CASSPRGSGNTIYF. The CDR3, as DNA: TGCGCCAGCAGCCCCCGGGGCTCTGGAAACACCATATATTTT.

This clone has ten or more counts. The gene calls are TRBV7-3 and TRBJ2-1, with D perhaps matching TRBD2 (7 bases). This CDR3 comprises 17 residues. Germline V gene data show CDR1 as SGHTA and CDR2 as FQGTGA. V lost 5 bases and J lost 0, with 17 bases in between. The CDR3: CASSPAEGGSSYNEQFF. DNA for the CDR3: TGTGCCAGCAGCCCAGCGGAGGGGGGGAGCTCCTACAATGAGCAGTTCTTC.

This sequence joins TRBV5-4 and TRBJ2-3, with D possibly matching TRBD1 (5 bases). V lost 4 bases and J 0 bases, leaving 15 bases between the germline ends. Per germline, CDR1 SGHNT and CDR2 YYREEE (reference sequence). The CDR3 is 16 amino acids. CDR3 in amino acids: CASSPPTARSTDTQYF. The CDR3 DNA reads as TGTGCCAGCAGCCCCCCGACAGCTAGAAGCACAGATACGCAGTATTTT. Drawing the rest from reference TRBV5-4 and TRBJ2-3, the complete variable domain is ETGVTQSPTHLIKTRGQQVTLRCSSQSGHNTVSWYQQALGQGPQFIFQYYREEENGRGNFPPRFSGLQFPNYSSELNVNALELDDSALYLCASSPPTARSTDTQYFGPGTRLTVL.

The chain is built from TRBV3-1 (or the pseudogene TRBV3-2) and TRBJ1-3; TRBD1 aligns across 9 bases. Germline V gene lookup returns CDR1 LGHDT and CDR2 YNNKEL (reference sequence). The CDR3 sequence is 15 residues long. V shed 4 bases and J 2 bases; nucleotides not matched to a gene: 3. CDR3 in amino acids: CASSRGQGAGNTIYF. The CDR3 nucleotides are TGTGCCAGCAGCCGGGGACAGGGAGCTGGAAACACCATATATTTT.

This chain connects TRBV4-2 to TRBJ2-1; weak D call: TRBD1 (5 bases). CDR1 is LGHNA and CDR2 is YNFKEQ in the germline V gene. V was trimmed by 4 bases and J by 2 bases, leaving 18 bases between them. The CDR3 runs to 17 residues. The chain's CDR3 is CASSRQKGPVAYNEQFF. The CDR3 DNA reads as TGTGCCAGCAGCCGCCAGAAGGGGCCGGTAGCCTACAATGAGCAGTTCTTC.

The chain carries TRBV12-5 and TRBJ2-5; 8 bases map to TRBD2. The ends lost 5 bases at V and 4 bases at J; junction bases unmatched: 9. The CDR3 spans 15 residues. Germline V CDR1 and CDR2: LGHNT, FRNRAP. CDR3 protein: CASGLGTRDGETQYF. The DNA for the CDR3 is TGTGCTAGTGGTCTCGGGACTAGAGATGGAGAGACCCAGTACTTC.

This chain links TRBV5-1 with TRBJ1-1, with 7 bases lining up with TRBD1. The CDR3 runs to 15 residues. CDR1 SGHRS and CDR2 YFSETQ come from the germline V gene. The V gene end was trimmed by 1 base and the J gene end by 11 bases; junction bases not matched to a gene: 14. The CDR3 DNA is TGCGCCAGCAGCTTGACCCCCGGGACAGCGGATGTGGCTTTCTTT. Amino acid sequence: CASSLTPGTADVAFF.

CDR3 coding DNA: TGTGCCAGCAGCCAAGAGGCCTGGCGGGGCCAAGAGACCCAGTACTTC. Protein product: CASSQEAWRGQETQYF. The rearrangement joins TRBV3-1 (or the pseudogene TRBV3-2) to TRBJ2-5; tentative D call: TRBD2 (6 bases). The V gene's germline CDR1 is LGHDT and CDR2 YNNKEL (reference sequence). The CDR3 totals 16 residues. Trimming removed 0 bases from V and 1 base from J, with 12 bases in between.

This clone was observed once. The CDR3 DNA follows: TGTGCCAGCAGTTACAAGGGACAGGGGCTGAATGAGCAGTTCTTC. Protein product: CASSYKGQGLNEQFF. This chain uses TRBV6-5 with TRBJ2-1; 10 nucleotides agree with TRBD1. CDR3 length: 15 amino acids. V gave up 2 bases and J gave up 7 bases; unmatched junction bases: 5. In germline, CDR1 is MNHEY, CDR2 SVGAGI.

V and J are TRBV24-1 and TRBJ2-5; no firm D call. V was trimmed by 4 bases and J by 4 bases, leaving 12 bases between them. This CDR3 region has 14 residues. CDR1 KGHDR and CDR2 SFDVKD come from the germline V gene. CDR3 nucleotide sequence: TGTGCCACCAGTGAAAGTCAGTATTCAGAGACCCAGTACTTC. Translating it yields CATSESQYSETQYF.

The chain is built from TRBV7-3 and TRBJ2-7; D is perhaps TRBD2 (5 bases). This CDR3 is built from 15 residues. Trimming shortened V by 1 base and J by 2 bases, and 12 bases separated the two germline ends. The V gene's germline CDR1 is SGHTA and CDR2 FQGTGA. The CDR3 DNA reads as TGTGCCAGCAGCTTAAAGGTCGCGGGTACCTACGAGCAGTACTTC. Its protein is CASSLKVAGTYEQYF.

In its sample, this clone was seen a few times. The chain combines TRBV5-1 with TRBJ1-5; 7 bases are shared with TRBD1. CDR1 and CDR2 (germline): SGHRS, YFSETQ. The CDR3 is 14 residues long. DNA for the CDR3: TGCACCCGGAACATCAGGACAGGATATCAGCCCCAGCATTTT. Encoded protein: CTRNIRTGYQPQHF.

The rearrangement uses TRBV5-6 and TRBJ2-3; 11 bases map to TRBD2. The CDR3 runs 16 residues. V gave up 3 bases and J gave up 4 bases; unmatched junction bases: 7. Germline CDR1 reads SGHDT; CDR2 reads YYEEEE. The CDR3 DNA is TGTGCCAGCAGCTACTATAGCGGGAGGGCATCAGATACGCAGTATTTT. Amino acid sequence: CASSYYSGRASDTQYF.

The gene calls are TRBV6-5 and TRBJ1-6, with TRBD1 as a possible D gene (5 bases). With 5 bases removed from V and 8 bases from J, the gap between germline ends came to 16 bases. The CDR3 length is 15 residues. The germline CDR1 and CDR2 sequences are MNHEY and SVGAGI. The CDR3 coding sequence is TGTGCCAGCAGTCCCTTGGGAGGGACGGATTCACCCCTCCACTTT. Its protein is CASSPLGGTDSPLHF.

V and J are TRBV29-1 and TRBJ1-2; possibly TRBD1 for D (6 bases). Trimming cost V 4 bases and J 4 bases, with 19 bases left between them. Germline CDR1 and CDR2: SQVTM and ANQGSEA. This CDR3 has 15 amino acids. CDR3 bases: TGCAGCGTTGTAATGATCGCCAGGGGAAGCTATGGCTACACCTTC. Translating gives CSVVMIARGSYGYTF. The variable domain in full, completed from reference TRBV29-1 and TRBJ1-2, reads SAVISQKPSRDICQRGTSLTIQCQVDSQVTMMFWYRQQPGQSLTLIATANQGSEATYESGFVIDKFPISRPNLTFSTLTVSNMSPEDSSIYLCSVVMIARGSYGYTFGSGTRLTVV.

The CDR3 reads CASSMGVAGGRGETQYF. CDR3 DNA sequence: TGTGCCAGTAGTATGGGTGTAGCGGGGGGCAGAGGGGAGACCCAGTACTTC. The chain combines TRBV19 with TRBJ2-5; 10 positions agree with TRBD2. V shed 3 bases, J shed 5 bases, and the junction held 12 bases outside the gene matches. The CDR3 is 17 residues long. In germline, CDR1 is LNHDA, CDR2 SQIVND (reference sequence).

This sequence joins TRBV19 and TRBJ1-5, with D tentatively TRBD1 (5 bases). The germline V gene encodes CDR1 LNHDA and CDR2 SQIVND (reference sequence). CDR3 length equals 13 residues. Trimming removed 7 bases from V and 5 bases from J, with 12 bases in between. DNA of the CDR3: TGTGCCAGTACCTCAGGGTACTATCAGCCCCAGCATTTT. It codes for CASTSGYYQPQHF.

The gene calls are TRBV19 and TRBJ2-3; 8 bases map to TRBD2. CDR1 is LNHDA and CDR2 is SQIVND in the germline V gene (reference sequence). The trim removed 0 bases at V and 0 bases at J, leaving 11 bases unmatched. The CDR3 is made up of 19 amino acids. CDR3 nucleotides: TGTGCCAGTAGTATAGATATAGCTATACGACTAGCGAGCACAGATACGCAGTATTTT. Protein sequence: CASSIDIAIRLASTDTQYF.

This clone was picked up a small number of times. CDR3 residues: CSASRGRLNTEAFF. The CDR3, as DNA: TGCAGTGCTAGTAGGGGGCGGTTGAACACTGAAGCTTTCTTT. The V gene is TRBV20-1, the J gene TRBJ1-1; 7 bases match TRBD1. Germline CDR1 and CDR2: DFQATT and SNEGSKA (reference sequence). The CDR3 length is 14 residues. Trimming at V came to 3 bases and at J to 0 bases, leaving 4 bases not matched to a gene.

The chain has TRBV12-3 or TRBV12-4 and TRBJ2-7; tentatively, D is TRBD1 (6 bases). V lost 4 bases and J 3 bases, leaving 7 bases between the germline ends. CDR3 size: 12 residues. In DNA form, the CDR3 reads TGTGCCAGCAGTTGGGGACACTACGAGCAGTACTTC. Translation: CASSWGHYEQYF.

The rearrangement joins TRBV11-2 to TRBJ1-4, with D uncertain. The CDR3 is 15 amino acids. V lost 6 bases, J lost 7 bases, and 18 bases lay in between. Per germline, CDR1 SGHAT and CDR2 FQNNGV. CDR3 sequence (DNA): TGTGCCAGCAGGCTAGGACGGGGAGTACGTGAAAAACTGTTTTTT. The encoded protein is CASRLGRGVREKLFF.

This clone was seen just once. The chain carries TRBV3-1 (or the pseudogene TRBV3-2) and TRBJ2-2; D remains ambiguous. The CDR3 loop spans 12 amino acids. Per the germline V gene, CDR1 is LGHDT and CDR2 is YNNKEL (reference sequence). Deletions cut 2 bases from V and 7 bases from J, with 5 bases between. This CDR3 is CASSQSHGELFF. CDR3 bases: TGTGCCAGCAGCCAAAGCCACGGGGAGCTGTTTTTT.

The rearrangement links TRBV5-1 to TRBJ2-3, with D perhaps TRBD1 (6 bases). Trimming cost V 4 bases and J 2 bases, with 14 bases left between them. CDR1 is SGHRS, CDR2 YFSETQ, per germline. CDR3 length: 15 residues. The CDR3 DNA reads TGCGCCAGCAGCCGAGCAGGGGTACACACAGATACGCAGTATTTT. Amino acid sequence: CASSRAGVHTDTQYF.

The gene calls are TRBV6-5 and TRBJ2-1, with 7 bases that match TRBD2. The V gene's germline CDR1 is MNHEY and CDR2 SVGAGI. V lost 10 bases and J lost 7; bases outside the gene matches: 7. The CDR3 is made up of 12 amino acids. The CDR3 nucleotides are TGTGCCACCTGGGAGGGTCGGAATGAGCAGTTCTTC. Encoded protein: CATWEGRNEQFF.

V usage is TRBV11-2 and J usage is TRBJ2-1, with TRBD2 matching 10 bases. J lost 7 bases, V lost 2 bases, and 2 bases had no gene match. This CDR3 is built from 14 residues. Germline CDR1 SGHAT, CDR2 FQNNGV. CDR3: CASSLISGRNEQFF. CDR3 nucleotides: TGTGCCAGCAGCTTAATTAGCGGGAGGAATGAGCAGTTCTTC. The full variable domain, its missing parts supplied by reference TRBV11-2 and TRBJ2-1, is EAGVAQSPRYKIIEKRQSVAFWCNPISGHATLYWYQQILGQGPKLLIQFQNNGVVDDSQLPKDRFSAERLKGVDSTLKIQPAKLEDSAVYLCASSLISGRNEQFFGPGTRLTVL.

This chain links TRBV6-5 with TRBJ2-2, with D unresolved. Germline V gives CDR1 MNHEY, CDR2 SVGAGI. The CDR3 covers 14 residues. Trimming pared 4 bases from V and 4 bases from J, leaving 10 bases between. The DNA of the CDR3 is TGTGCCAGCAGTTCCAGGTTCGTCACCGGGGAGCTGTTTTTT. This sequence encodes CASSSRFVTGELFF.

The chain links TRBV5-1 to TRBJ1-4, with D possibly TRBD1 on 6 matching bases. Trimming shortened V by 4 bases and J by 5 bases, and 12 bases separated the two germline ends. This CDR3 comprises 14 residues. CDR1 and CDR2 (germline): SGHRS, YFSETQ. The CDR3 here is CASSRTEGNEKLFF. The CDR3 nucleotides are TGCGCCAGCAGCCGGACAGAGGGAAATGAAAAACTGTTTTTT. The full variable domain, rest sourced from reference TRBV5-1 and TRBJ1-4, is KAGVTQTPRYLIKTRGQQVTLSCSPISGHRSVSWYQQTPGQGLQFLFEYFSETQRNKGNFPGRFSGRQFSNSRSEMNVSTLELGDSALYLCASSRTEGNEKLFFGSGTQLSVL.